The next 32 T cell receptor beta chains were all read from a single sample in a study of early T cells in non-severe SARS-CoV-2 infection. TCRdb analysed the 5' RACE reads with MiXCR anew, one entry per CDR3 protein. The sample gives tens of thousands of distinct CDR3 sequences, around 8% of which show up once; around 11% is in the top ten. The sequences come from whole blood, collected at baseline. Source of these receptors: an adult who was a healthcare worker with PCR-confirmed SARS-CoV-2 infection or an uninfected control (not recorded which).

The chain combines TRBV10-3 with TRBJ1-2, with 8 bases identical to TRBD1. The ends lost 4 bases at V and 1 base at J; junction bases unmatched: 14. The CDR3 runs to 18 residues. Per germline, CDR1 ENHRY and CDR2 SYGVKD. Here the CDR3 DNA reads TGTGCCATCAGTGGAGGACAGGGAAGCAACCTGCTTAACTATGGCTACACCTTC. This gives the protein CAISGGQGSNLLNYGYTF.

This clonotype occurred a few times. The rearrangement joins TRBV13 to TRBJ2-2; no reliable D call. The CDR3 loop spans 14 amino acids. The germline gives CDR1 PRHDT, CDR2 FYEKMQ (reference sequence). With 5 bases removed from V and 4 bases from J, the gap between germline ends came to 11 bases. CDR3 coding DNA: TGTGCCAGCAGCCGACGGACGGGCACCGGGGAGCTGTTTTTT. Protein product: CASSRRTGTGELFF.

This clonotype was recorded at least ten times. This rearrangement joins TRBV20-1 to TRBJ2-5; 8 nucleotides line up with TRBD2. J was trimmed by 5 bases and V by 0 bases; bases with no gene match: 8. The CDR3 spans 15 residues. Germline V gene lookup returns CDR1 DFQATT and CDR2 SNEGSKA (reference sequence). CDR3 amino acids: CSARDLAGGPETQYF. The CDR3 coding sequence is TGCAGTGCTAGAGATCTTGCGGGGGGTCCTGAGACCCAGTACTTC.

Only a few counts were recorded for this clonotype. CDR3 bases: TGTGCCAGCAGTTACAAGCGGACAGGGAATTCACCCCTCCACTTT. Translation gives CASSYKRTGNSPLHF. The chain is built from TRBV6-5 and TRBJ1-6, with TRBD1 matching 8 bases. V gave up 2 bases and J gave up 7 bases; unmatched junction bases: 4. Germline V CDR1 and CDR2: MNHEY, SVGAGI. The CDR3 contains 15 residues.

This clonotype was recorded at least ten times. This sequence joins TRBV5-1 and TRBJ2-1; D is uncertain. The CDR3 has 13 amino acids. Germline V gene sequence: CDR1 SGHRS, CDR2 YFSETQ. V shed 0 bases and J shed 4 bases, with 5 bases lying between them. The CDR3 region has the DNA TGCGCCAGCAGCTTGGACGGTTACAATGAGCAGTTCTTC. This codes for CASSLDGYNEQFF.

This clonotype appeared many times. V gene TRBV7-8 combines with J gene TRBJ2-5; TRBD1 matches 8 bases. This CDR3 has 15 residues. The germline CDR1 and CDR2 sequences are SGHVS and FQNEAQ. V lost 4 bases to trimming and J lost 5 bases; unmatched junction nucleotides: 9. CDR3: CASSSRTTGDETQYF. The CDR3 DNA is TGTGCCAGCAGCTCCAGAACGACAGGGGATGAGACCCAGTACTTC.

The gene calls are TRBV29-1 and TRBJ2-7; 10 nucleotides agree with TRBD1. The germline V gene encodes CDR1 SQVTM and CDR2 ANQGSEA. Unmatched junction bases numbered 7, after V lost 7 bases and J lost 4 bases. This CDR3 has 13 amino acids. The CDR3: CSAARDRGYEQYF. CDR3 in DNA: TGCAGCGCCGCAAGGGACAGGGGTTACGAGCAGTACTTC.

In this sample, this clonotype turned up many times. The DNA for the CDR3 is TGTGCCAGCAGCCGGGGACAGGAGACTGAAGCTTTCTTT. It is translated as CASSRGQETEAFF. V usage is TRBV7-2 and J usage is TRBJ1-1, with 8 positions matching TRBD1. Germline V CDR1 and CDR2: SGHTA, FQGNSA. The J segment lost 5 bases and the V segment lost 5 bases, leaving 4 bases of the junction unmatched. The CDR3 totals 13 residues.

This chain connects TRBV6-1 to TRBJ2-7; 7 bases are shared with TRBD2. CDR1 and CDR2 (germline): MNHNS, SASEGT. V gave up 4 bases and J gave up 0 bases; unmatched junction bases: 6. The CDR3 covers 15 residues. The CDR3 DNA reads as TGTGCCAGCAGTGTAGTGGCGGGGGACTCCTACGAGCAGTACTTC. It translates to CASSVVAGDSYEQYF.

This clonotype was found many times. V is TRBV3-1 and J is TRBJ2-7, with 9 bases identical to TRBD1. The CDR3 is 14 amino acids. Germline V gene sequence: CDR1 LGHDT, CDR2 YNNKEL (reference sequence). Unmatched junction bases numbered 5, after V lost 4 bases and J lost 4 bases. CDR3 loop: CASSPGTGRYEQYF. The DNA for the CDR3 is TGTGCCAGCAGCCCGGGGACAGGGCGATACGAGCAGTACTTC.

The chain combines TRBV5-5 with TRBJ2-5, with TRBD2 matching over 7 bases. This CDR3 spans 14 amino acids. Per the germline V gene, CDR1 is SGHKS and CDR2 is YYEKEE (reference sequence). Trimming at V came to 4 bases and at J to 1 base, leaving 4 bases not matched to a gene. The CDR3 sequence: CASSLSSGQETQYF. Here the CDR3 DNA reads TGTGCCAGCAGCCTCTCTAGCGGCCAAGAGACCCAGTACTTC.

This clonotype was detected ten times or more. V gene TRBV5-6 combines with J gene TRBJ2-7; D not resolved. Germline V CDR1 and CDR2: SGHDT, YYEEEE. Trimming left V 4 bases short and J 0 bases short, with 11 bases between. The CDR3 contains 14 residues. CDR3 in amino acids: CASSLGFSSYEQYF. The DNA for the CDR3 is TGTGCCAGCAGCCTCGGCTTTTCCTCCTACGAGCAGTACTTC.

This clonotype was found a few times. The rearrangement uses TRBV20-1 and TRBJ1-4, with TRBD1 as a possible D gene (5 bases). The ends were cut back, 4 bases at V and 6 bases at J, with 24 bases in the middle. Germline loops: CDR1 DFQATT, CDR2 SNEGSKA (reference sequence). This CDR3 region has 17 residues. CDR3 sequence: CSAKSAQGRMGHEKLFF. The CDR3 DNA follows: TGCAGTGCTAAGTCGGCGCAGGGACGAATGGGCCATGAAAAACTGTTTTTT.

The chain employs TRBV7-2 and TRBJ1-5; D gene ambiguous. CDR1 is SGHTA, CDR2 FQGNSA, per germline. The V end was cut by 1 base, the J end by 3 bases, with 10 bases between. The CDR3 covers 15 residues. The CDR3 sequence: CASSLDSRNNQPQHF. CDR3 in DNA: TGTGCCAGCAGCTTAGACAGTCGCAACAATCAGCCCCAGCATTTT.

The table lists this clonotype with many counts. This rearrangement joins TRBV27 to TRBJ1-2; the match to TRBD1 covers 7 bases. J was trimmed by 6 bases and V by 8 bases; bases with no gene match: 6. Germline V gene lookup returns CDR1 MNHEY and CDR2 SMNVEV (reference sequence). This CDR3 region has 12 residues. CDR3: CASSTGVDGYTF. The DNA of the CDR3 is TGTGCCAGCTCAACAGGGGTAGATGGCTACACCTTC.

This clonotype was recorded at least ten times. This sequence joins TRBV6-1 and TRBJ1-2, with D unresolved. CDR3 length: 14 residues. CDR1 and CDR2 (germline): MNHNS, SASEGT. V dropped 5 bases and J dropped 3 bases, with 13 bases sitting between them. The DNA for the CDR3 is TGTGCCAGCAGTCACCGGGATGACTACTATGGCTACACCTTC. It specifies CASSHRDDYYGYTF.

This clonotype has a handful of counts. V gene TRBV10-1 combines with J gene TRBJ1-5; TRBD1 matches 7 bases. This CDR3 region has 15 residues. Germline V gene data show CDR1 as WNHNN and CDR2 as SYGVQD (reference sequence). Unmatched junction bases numbered 11, after V lost 6 bases and J lost 6 bases. DNA of the CDR3: TGCGCCAGCAGCGCCGGGACAGCCGGGTCTCAGCCCCAGCATTTT. It codes for CASSAGTAGSQPQHF.

The sample holds a few counts of this clonotype. The genes are TRBV24-1 and TRBJ1-5; no clear D gene. Trimming took off 7 bases at V and 7 bases at J, with 16 bases between the two ends. The CDR3 is made up of 14 amino acids. Germline CDR1 and CDR2: KGHDR and SFDVKD. DNA for the CDR3: TGTGCCACCAGCATTAGTGGTGTCACGCAGCCCCAGCATTTT. This codes for CATSISGVTQPQHF.

The J gene is TRBJ2-1, the V gene TRBV3-1, with 11 bases identical to TRBD2. This CDR3 has 16 amino acids. Trimming cost V 4 bases and J 9 bases; bases outside gene matches: 11. Germline lookup yields CDR1 LGHDT and CDR2 YNNKEL (reference sequence). The CDR3 sequence: CASSPTFSGGDGEQFF. As DNA, the CDR3 is TGTGCCAGCAGCCCCACCTTTAGCGGGGGGGACGGTGAGCAGTTCTTC.

This clonotype was detected a few times. V and J are TRBV10-3 and TRBJ2-7; D gene unclear. CDR1 is ENHRY, CDR2 SYGVKD, per germline. The CDR3 is 13 residues long. V was cut by 4 bases and J by 1 base, with 8 bases left in between. CDR3 bases: TGTGCCATCAGTGGGGTAGGTTCCTACGAGCAGTACTTC. Translated: CAISGVGSYEQYF.

This clonotype was found many times. This sequence joins TRBV7-6 and TRBJ2-1; D remains unclear. The CDR3 is 15 amino acids. Germline V CDR1 and CDR2: SGHVS, FNYEAQ. With 5 bases removed from V and 6 bases from J, the gap between germline ends came to 17 bases. This chain's CDR3 is CASSKGWGGGNEQFF. Here the CDR3 DNA reads TGTGCCAGCAGCAAGGGTTGGGGTGGCGGCAATGAGCAGTTCTTC.

This clonotype was picked up one time. The chain carries TRBV4-1 and TRBJ2-7, with 8 bases fitting TRBD1. Germline V lookup: CDR1 MGHRA, CDR2 YSYEKL. V was pared by 4 bases and J by 3 bases, with 8 bases of the junction left unmatched. There are 15 residues in the CDR3. This CDR3 is CASSRTAGGSYEQYF. The CDR3 nucleotides read TGCGCCAGCAGCCGTACCGCAGGGGGCAGCTACGAGCAGTACTTC.

V and J are TRBV12-3 or TRBV12-4 and TRBJ2-7; 11 bases line up with TRBD2. J lost 1 base, V lost 3 bases, and 5 bases had no gene match. CDR3 length: 16 amino acids. The DNA of the CDR3 is TGTGCCAGCAGTTTCGGGCTAGCGGGGGGTTCCTACGAGCAGTACTTC. It encodes CASSFGLAGGSYEQYF.

The V and J genes are TRBV19 and TRBJ1-6, with 8 bases that match TRBD1. Germline V lookup: CDR1 LNHDA, CDR2 SQIVND (reference sequence). The CDR3 covers 13 residues. Trimming removed 5 bases from V and 10 bases from J; junction bases left unmatched: 4. The CDR3: CASSDRGRSPLHF. The DNA for the CDR3 is TGTGCCAGTAGTGACAGGGGACGGTCACCCCTCCACTTT.

This chain joins TRBV7-9 and TRBJ1-1; possibly TRBD1 for D (5 bases). The V and J ends lost 5 bases and 8 bases respectively, with 15 bases between them. The CDR3 is 13 amino acids. Germline V gene data show CDR1 as SEHNR and CDR2 as FQNEAQ (reference sequence). CDR3 in amino acids: CASSPRDSEEAFF. The CDR3 DNA reads TGTGCCAGCAGCCCGAGGGACTCTGAAGAAGCTTTCTTT.

The rearrangement uses TRBV12-3 or TRBV12-4 and TRBJ1-6, with D perhaps matching TRBD1 (5 bases). Between the trimmed V and J ends, which lost 0 bases and 14 bases, there was a span of 11 bases. The CDR3 totals 13 residues. The CDR3 nucleotides are TGTGCCAGCAGTTTAGCTGGGGGACCGACCCTCCACTTT. Translating it yields CASSLAGGPTLHF.

Only a few counts were recorded for this clonotype. This chain uses TRBV5-8 with TRBJ2-1; 12 nucleotides match TRBD2. Germline CDR1 and CDR2: SGHTS and YDEGEE. J was trimmed by 8 bases and V by 4 bases; bases with no gene match: 13. CDR3 size: 17 residues. The CDR3 protein is CASSHWTSGALGDEQFF. CDR3 bases: TGTGCCAGCAGCCACTGGACTAGCGGGGCGTTGGGGGATGAGCAGTTCTTC.

In this sample, this clonotype turned up many times. The chain carries TRBV12-3 or TRBV12-4 and TRBJ2-5; 8 nucleotides line up with TRBD2. Trimming cost V 10 bases and J 4 bases; bases outside gene matches: 11. The CDR3 consists of 14 residues. CDR3 protein: CATAGGAPPETQYF. The CDR3 coding sequence is TGTGCCACCGCCGGGGGGGCCCCCCCAGAGACCCAGTACTTC.

This clonotype was seen a handful of times. The rearrangement uses TRBV7-6 and TRBJ1-2, with 8 nucleotides matching TRBD1. J lost 6 bases, V lost 2 bases, and 5 bases had no gene match. Germline CDR1 reads SGHVS; CDR2 reads FNYEAQ. The CDR3 length is 14 residues. The CDR3 region is CASSLSRGQDGYTF. In DNA form, the CDR3 reads TGTGCCAGCAGCTTAAGCAGGGGGCAGGATGGCTACACCTTC.

The genes are TRBV5-1 and TRBJ2-2; a possible D gene is TRBD2 (7 bases). V was cut by 5 bases and J by 3 bases, with 20 bases left in between. The CDR3 spans 17 residues. Germline assignment: CDR1 SGHRS and CDR2 YFSETQ. CDR3 region: CASSSTGGGLDTGELFF. The CDR3 region has the DNA TGCGCCAGCAGTTCGACGGGCGGGGGCCTTGACACCGGGGAGCTGTTTTTT.

CDR3 region: CASSLEWDSSGNTIYF. DNA of the CDR3: TGTGCCAGCAGCTTAGAATGGGACAGCTCTGGAAACACCATATATTTT. The chain uses TRBV7-2 and TRBJ1-3; 7 nucleotides match TRBD1. This CDR3 is 16 amino acids long. The ends lost 1 base at V and 0 bases at J; junction bases unmatched: 3. Germline CDR1 SGHTA, CDR2 FQGNSA. Full variable domain (rest looked up from reference TRBV7-2 and TRBJ1-3): GAGVSQSPSNKVTEKGKDVELRCDPISGHTALYWYRQSLGQGLEFLIYFQGNSAPDKSGLPSDRFSAERTGGSVSTLTIQRTQQEDSAVYLCASSLEWDSSGNTIYFGEGSWLTVV.

This clonotype was seen many times. This chain uses TRBV3-1 with TRBJ1-3; D remains unclear. The CDR3 runs to 15 residues. Deletions cut 0 bases from V and 6 bases from J, with 12 bases between. Germline CDR1 LGHDT, CDR2 YNNKEL (reference sequence). As DNA, the CDR3 is TGTGCCAGCAGCCAAGACGGGTTCTCAGAAAACACCATATATTTT. Translation: CASSQDGFSENTIYF.